Sequencing of this TCR beta chain was carried out in a study of blood T cell repertoires in COVID-19. Those enrolled, adults aged roughly 18 to 100 years, came from roughly 23 US areas. In assigning cohorts, the study relied on participant-reported clinical history. Symptom resolution, clearance, or two negative PCRs marked the recovered donors of Cohort 3. This clone was counted a few times. In the original workflow: Quantification of nucleated cells was approximated via reference gene primer amplification. Clones were read by immunoSEQ multiplex PCR, and TCRdb kept only the in-frame ones, dropping some. V and J calls plus clone size are reproduced from that table; the DNA served to infer D and trimming. The data contain about 270,000 clones, under 90% of them singletons. CDR1 and CDR2 (germline): LGHNT, FRNRAP. V shed 6 bases and J shed 8 bases, with 13 bases lying between them. The CDR3 has 13 amino acids.

The clonotype was recovered from a woman between 55 and 75 years old who had recovered from COVID-19. V is TRBV12-5 and J is TRBJ1-4; D ambiguous. What was sequenced was PBMCs or T cells enriched from blood (not recorded which). CDR3 amino acids: CASGPGDREKLFF. Written as DNA, the CDR3 is TGTGCTAGTGGGCCGGGTGACCGAGAAAAACTGTTTTTT.